This T cell receptor (beta chain) was profiled in a study of control samples from healthy donors and cancer patients. Measured with immunoSEQ multiplex PCR; TCRdb has only the in-frame clones, and not every one. In the table there are approximately 190,000 clones, approximately 90% of which are singletons. CDR1 LGHDT and CDR2 YNNKEL come from the germline V gene (reference sequence). The CDR3 has 16 residues. Trimming shortened V by 3 bases and J by 0 bases, and 13 bases separated the two germline ends. The TCR comes from a man aged 25 to 45 in good health. The chain couples TRBV3-1 (or the pseudogene TRBV3-2) to TRBJ2-3; D gene unclear. The sequencing input was blood. The CDR3 reads CASSHSQRLSTDTQYF. Written as DNA, the CDR3 is TGTGCCAGCAGCCATAGTCAGCGACTGAGCACAGATACGCAGTATTTT.